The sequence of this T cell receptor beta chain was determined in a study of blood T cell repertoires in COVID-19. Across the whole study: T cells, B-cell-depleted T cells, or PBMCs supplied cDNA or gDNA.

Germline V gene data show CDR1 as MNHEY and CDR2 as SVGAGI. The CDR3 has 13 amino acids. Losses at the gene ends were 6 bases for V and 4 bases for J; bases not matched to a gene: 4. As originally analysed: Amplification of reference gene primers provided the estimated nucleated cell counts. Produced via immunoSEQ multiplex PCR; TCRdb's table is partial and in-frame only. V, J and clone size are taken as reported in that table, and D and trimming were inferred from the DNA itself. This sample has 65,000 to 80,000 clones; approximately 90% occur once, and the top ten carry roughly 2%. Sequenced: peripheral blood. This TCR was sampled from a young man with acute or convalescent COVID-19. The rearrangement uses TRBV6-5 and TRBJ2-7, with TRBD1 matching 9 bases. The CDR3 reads CASSLDRGYEQYF. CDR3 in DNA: TGTGCCAGCAGCCTGGACAGGGGTTACGAGCAGTACTTC.